This T cell receptor beta chain was documented in a study of blood T cell repertoires in COVID-19. Sequencing was performed with immunoSEQ multiplex PCR; in TCRdb, only in-frame clones are kept and a portion is missing. Of tens of thousands of clones listed, 85% to 90% are singletons. This CDR3 region has 15 residues. The V gene's germline CDR1 is SNHLY and CDR2 FYNNEI. The V gene lost 4 bases and the J gene lost 8 bases, with 15 bases spanning the gap. This clone appeared a single time. The source of this sequence is an older man with acute or convalescent COVID-19. The rearrangement uses TRBV2 and TRBJ1-6; tentative D call: TRBD1 (6 bases). Input material: peripheral blood. CDR3 in DNA: TGTGCCAGCAGTGGAGGGGGGGGGCGTTATTCACCCCTCCACTTT. Its protein is CASSGGGGRYSPLHF.